A single sample is the source of the 23 T cell receptor beta chains below, sequenced in a study of blood T cell repertoires in COVID-19. TCRdb keeps only in-frame clones here, not all; method: immunoSEQ multiplex PCR. The table records approximately 480,000 clones, roughly nine tenths of them present only once. Sample: peripheral blood. The receptors were sampled from a man between 18 and 35 years old with COVID-19, enrolled during active disease.

This chain links TRBV2 with TRBJ2-2, with D possibly being TRBD2 (6 bases). This CDR3 is built from 14 residues. Trimming removed 8 bases from V and 5 bases from J, with 15 bases in between. Per germline, CDR1 SNHLY and CDR2 FYNNEI. The CDR3 DNA sequence: TGTGCCAGCTGCCCGGGTCGGGGGACCGGGGAGCTGTTTTTT. Translating gives CASCPGRGTGELFF.

This sequence joins TRBV5-4 and TRBJ1-2; D possibly corresponds to TRBD1 (5 bases). V was trimmed by 2 bases and J by 9 bases, leaving 17 bases between them. Per germline, CDR1 SGHNT and CDR2 YYREEE (reference sequence). This CDR3 spans 14 amino acids. This CDR3 is CASSFMLEGRRYTF. The CDR3 bases are TGTGCCAGCAGCTTTATGTTGGAGGGGCGGCGCTACACCTTC.

On this clone itself: One end of the junction is discordant with germline, which a read error may explain. V is TRBV14 and J is TRBJ1-1; no definite D call. CDR3 length equals 12 residues. Germline CDR1 is SGHDN and CDR2 is FVKESK. The CDR3 nucleotides read TGTGCCAGCAGCCAAGTTTGGTGGTCGGTGTGGTTT. It is translated as CASSQVWWSVWF.

The gene calls are TRBV19 and TRBJ2-1, with 7 positions matching TRBD2. V lost 9 bases to trimming and J lost 3 bases; unmatched junction nucleotides: 11. This CDR3 has 15 amino acids. Germline values: CDR1 LNHDA, CDR2 SQIVND (reference sequence). The CDR3 loop reads CASCANGGGYNEQFF. CDR3 bases: TGTGCCAGCTGCGCGAACGGCGGGGGCTACAATGAGCAGTTCTTC.

This sequence joins TRBV10-3 and TRBJ2-7, with 8 nucleotides matching TRBD1. V lost 6 bases to trimming and J lost 0 bases; unmatched junction nucleotides: 1. Germline V gene data show CDR1 as ENHRY and CDR2 as SYGVKD. The CDR3 length is 13 residues. The CDR3 spells CAIRGTGSYEQYF. DNA of the CDR3: TGTGCCATCAGGGGGACAGGCTCCTACGAGCAGTACTTC.

This clone came up a few times. The rearrangement links TRBV11-3 to TRBJ2-2; the match to TRBD2 covers 10 bases. The CDR3 is 16 amino acids. The V segment lost 4 bases and the J segment 4 bases; nucleotides outside the gene matches: 6. Germline assignment: CDR1 SGHNT and CDR2 YENEEA. For the CDR3, the DNA is TGTGCCAGCAGCTCCCAAGCGGGGGGGGTCACCGGGGAGCTGTTTTTT. Its translation is CASSSQAGGVTGELFF.

The chain is built from TRBV5-4 and TRBJ1-4; perhaps TRBD1 as D (6 bases). The ends were cut back, 4 bases at V and 0 bases at J, with 19 bases in the middle. The germline gives CDR1 SGHNT, CDR2 YYREEE (reference sequence). This CDR3 region has 18 residues. The chain's CDR3 is CASSLLQGAHATNEKLFF. CDR3 sequence (DNA): TGTGCCAGCAGCCTACTACAGGGAGCCCATGCAACTAATGAAAAACTGTTTTTT.

The rearrangement uses TRBV27 and TRBJ1-2; D uncertain. CDR1 and CDR2 (germline): MNHEY, SMNVEV (reference sequence). V dropped 11 bases and J dropped 7 bases, with 14 bases sitting between them. CDR3 length equals 11 residues. The CDR3 here is CAAPKGVGYTF. The CDR3 coding sequence is TGTGCCGCCCCGAAGGGAGTTGGCTACACCTTC.

This chain joins TRBV4-1 and TRBJ2-7; 9 bases agree with TRBD1. With V trimmed by 4 bases and J by 6 bases, 7 bases remained unmatched. CDR1 is MGHRA and CDR2 is YSYEKL in the germline V gene. This CDR3 region has 14 residues. The CDR3 DNA follows: TGCGCCAGCAGCCCCCTGGGACAGGGCGGCGAGCAGTACTTC. This sequence encodes CASSPLGQGGEQYF.

The V and J genes are TRBV7-6 and TRBJ1-3; TRBD1 aligns across 11 bases. CDR3 length: 16 amino acids. With V trimmed by 4 bases and J by 2 bases, 4 bases remained unmatched. The germline CDR1 and CDR2 sequences are SGHVS and FNYEAQ. The CDR3 reads CASSSPGQGAGNTIYF. In nucleotides, the CDR3 is TGTGCCAGCAGCTCCCCGGGACAGGGGGCTGGAAACACCATATATTTT.

The rearrangement links TRBV7-6 to TRBJ2-7, with D possibly matching TRBD2 (6 bases). Germline V gene lookup returns CDR1 SGHVS and CDR2 FNYEAQ. The CDR3 length is 15 residues. V was shortened by 2 bases and J by 1 base, with 12 bases between the two germline ends. CDR3 DNA sequence: TGTGCCAGCAGCTTAAATTTCGGGGGATCCTACGAGCAGTACTTC. Translation gives CASSLNFGGSYEQYF.

The chain carries TRBV7-3 and TRBJ2-1; 11 bases line up with TRBD2. The junction had 1 base not matched to a gene; V was cut back by 4 bases and J by 2 bases. The CDR3 is made up of 15 amino acids. From germline, CDR1 is SGHTA and CDR2 FQGTGA. The chain's CDR3 is CASSSGLAAYNEQFF. The CDR3 DNA reads TGTGCCAGCAGCTCGGGACTAGCGGCCTACAATGAGCAGTTCTTC.

The V and J genes are TRBV2 and TRBJ1-2, with 7 bases lining up with TRBD1. V was clipped by 5 bases and J by 7 bases; unmatched bases: 4. CDR1 and CDR2 (germline): SNHLY, FYNNEI. The CDR3 has 12 amino acids. DNA of the CDR3: TGTGCCAGCAGTTTGACAGGGTCTGGCTACACCTTC. It codes for CASSLTGSGYTF.

The gene calls are TRBV2 and TRBJ2-1; perhaps TRBD2 as D (6 bases). V was shortened by 4 bases and J by 0 bases, with 10 bases between the two germline ends. Germline V gene data show CDR1 as SNHLY and CDR2 as FYNNEI. There are 15 residues in the CDR3. CDR3 coding DNA: TGTGCCAGCAGTGTGGCGGGATTCTCCTACAATGAGCAGTTCTTC. This codes for CASSVAGFSYNEQFF.

The chain employs TRBV11-2 and TRBJ2-2, with 13 bases that match TRBD2. CDR3 length: 18 residues. Germline lookup yields CDR1 SGHAT and CDR2 FQNNGV. V trimming: 3 bases; J trimming: 4 bases; junction bases outside the gene matches: 8. The CDR3, as DNA: TGTGCCAGCAGCTTGGGGGGACTAGCGGGATCAAGCACCGGGGAGCTGTTTTTT. Amino acids: CASSLGGLAGSSTGELFF.

The chain is built from TRBV19 and TRBJ1-3; D perhaps matches TRBD1 (6 bases). V dropped 7 bases and J dropped 0 bases, with 19 bases sitting between them. This CDR3 is built from 17 residues. Germline lookup yields CDR1 LNHDA and CDR2 SQIVND (reference sequence). In DNA, the CDR3 is TGTGCCAGTACCCCAACCCAGGGGACCTACTCTGGAAACACCATATATTTT. Amino acid sequence: CASTPTQGTYSGNTIYF.

This sequence joins TRBV12-5 and TRBJ2-3; no firm D call. Deletions cut 3 bases from V and 1 base from J, with 14 bases between. Germline CDR1 LGHNT, CDR2 FRNRAP. The CDR3 totals 16 residues. The CDR3 reads CASGLEDTPRTDTQYF. CDR3 bases: TGTGCTAGTGGTTTAGAAGACACTCCGCGCACAGATACGCAGTATTTT.

This chain joins TRBV15 and TRBJ2-7; 9 bases are a match to TRBD1. The CDR3 length is 17 residues. J lost 1 base, V lost 0 bases, and 7 bases had no gene match. The V gene's germline CDR1 is LNHNV and CDR2 YYDKDF (reference sequence). The CDR3 nucleotides are TGTGCCACCAGCAGAGATTACCCGGGACAGGGTTCCTACGAGCAGTACTTC. It encodes CATSRDYPGQGSYEQYF.

This chain uses TRBV12-3 or TRBV12-4 with TRBJ2-5; a possible D gene is TRBD1 (7 bases). CDR3 size: 13 residues. V lost 7 bases, J lost 5 bases, and 14 bases lay in between. CDR3 loop: CASNRGGGETQYF. CDR3 nucleotide sequence: TGTGCCAGCAACAGGGGAGGAGGCGAGACCCAGTACTTC.

V is TRBV27 and J is TRBJ1-2, with TRBD1 matching over 7 bases. This CDR3 spans 13 amino acids. Germline V lookup: CDR1 MNHEY, CDR2 SMNVEV (reference sequence). V shed 6 bases, J shed 4 bases, and the junction held 5 bases outside the gene matches. The CDR3 region has the DNA TGTGCCAGCAGGAACAGGGGCGCCTATGGCTACACCTTC. Its protein product is CASRNRGAYGYTF.

The chain uses TRBV5-4 and TRBJ2-3, with TRBD2 matching 8 bases. The CDR3 consists of 16 residues. V lost 1 base and J lost 3; bases outside the gene matches: 7. Germline V lookup: CDR1 SGHNT, CDR2 YYREEE (reference sequence). CDR3 sequence: CASSLKLAGRTDTQYF. CDR3 sequence (DNA): TGTGCCAGCAGCTTGAAGTTAGCGGGAAGAACAGATACGCAGTATTTT.

The chain couples TRBV16 to TRBJ2-5, with a weak D call TRBD1 (5 bases). CDR1 KGHSY and CDR2 FQNENV come from the germline V gene. Trimming left V 0 bases short and J 5 bases short, with 10 bases between. The CDR3 has 14 amino acids. Here the CDR3 reads CASSQSDSAETQYF. CDR3 sequence (DNA): TGTGCCAGCAGCCAATCCGACAGCGCGGAGACCCAGTACTTC.

The genes are TRBV3-1 (or the pseudogene TRBV3-2) and TRBJ1-2; possible D gene TRBD1, 6 bases. This CDR3 contains 13 residues. The V end was cut by 1 base, the J end by 5 bases, with 8 bases between. Germline V gene lookup returns CDR1 LGHDT and CDR2 YNNKEL (reference sequence). CDR3: CASSQGGPYGYTF. The CDR3 DNA is TGTGCCAGCAGCCAAGGGGGGCCTTATGGCTACACCTTC.